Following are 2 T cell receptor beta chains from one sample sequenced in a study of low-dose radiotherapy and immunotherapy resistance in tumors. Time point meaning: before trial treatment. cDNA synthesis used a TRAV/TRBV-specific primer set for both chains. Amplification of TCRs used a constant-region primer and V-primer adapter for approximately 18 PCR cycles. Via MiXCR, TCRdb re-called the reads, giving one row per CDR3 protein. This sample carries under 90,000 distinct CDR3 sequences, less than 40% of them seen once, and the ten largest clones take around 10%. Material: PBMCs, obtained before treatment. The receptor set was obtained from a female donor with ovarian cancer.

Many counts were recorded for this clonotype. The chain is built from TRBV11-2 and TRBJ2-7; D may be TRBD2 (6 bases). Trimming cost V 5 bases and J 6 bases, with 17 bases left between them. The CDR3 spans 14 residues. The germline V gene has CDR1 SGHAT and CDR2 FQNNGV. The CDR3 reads CASSQNRAGGEQYF. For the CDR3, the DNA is TGTGCCAGCAGCCAAAACAGAGCCGGGGGCGAGCAGTACTTC.

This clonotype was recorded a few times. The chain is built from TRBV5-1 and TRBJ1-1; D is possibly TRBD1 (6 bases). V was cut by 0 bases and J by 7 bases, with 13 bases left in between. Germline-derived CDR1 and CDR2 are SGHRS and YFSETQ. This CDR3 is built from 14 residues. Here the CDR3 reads CASSLDRVGGEAFF. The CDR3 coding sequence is TGCGCCAGCAGCTTGGACAGGGTGGGGGGTGAAGCTTTCTTT.